This entry lists 21 T cell receptor beta chains sequenced from one sample in a study of post-analysis software for immune sequencing data. TCR beta libraries were prepared from cDNA with unique molecular identifiers. From the PCR reads, TCRdb called clonotypes with MiXCR, one entry per CDR3 protein. Seen here are a few hundred thousand distinct CDR3 sequences, around 40% observed once, and the top ten hold 12%. Notes on the study in general: Five TRBV segments, including TRBV5-6, TRBV5-1 and TRBV20-1, were more frequent in patients than controls.

No antigens are known for them. The sequencing input was blood. These receptors came from a girl aged 10 to 17 with multiple sclerosis.

This chain joins TRBV7-6 and TRBJ2-7; 7 bases fit TRBD2. This CDR3 comprises 14 residues. V lost 5 bases and J lost 3; bases outside the gene matches: 7. Germline CDR1 and CDR2: SGHVS and FNYEAQ. The CDR3 DNA reads TGTGCCAGCAGCCACGGGGAGGGGCTCTACGAGCAGTACTTC. It is translated as CASSHGEGLYEQYF.

This chain links TRBV20-1 with TRBJ1-2; D remains ambiguous. The CDR3 contains 13 residues. Looked up from germline, CDR1 is DFQATT and CDR2 is SNEGSKA (reference sequence). The V end was cut by 4 bases, the J end by 4 bases, with 13 bases between. DNA of the CDR3: TGCAGTGCTACCGACGCAGGCCTCTATGGCTACACCTTC. Protein: CSATDAGLYGYTF.

This rearrangement joins TRBV6-2 or TRBV6-3 to TRBJ1-2; D gene unclear. The V gene's germline CDR1 is MNHEY and CDR2 SVGEGT. The CDR3 covers 12 residues. Trimming pared 8 bases from V and 1 base from J, leaving 8 bases between. The CDR3 region is CASATGNYGYTF. In DNA form, the CDR3 reads TGTGCCAGCGCTACCGGTAACTATGGCTACACCTTC.

This clonotype was seen a few times. V is TRBV7-9 and J is TRBJ2-1; maybe TRBD2 (5 bases). Germline CDR1 reads SEHNR; CDR2 reads FQNEAQ (reference sequence). The CDR3 loop spans 16 amino acids. V lost 4 bases and J lost 0, with 13 bases in between. DNA of the CDR3: TGTGCCAGCAGCTCTAGGGAGTATAGCTCCTACAATGAGCAGTTCTTC. It codes for CASSSREYSSYNEQFF. Filled out from reference TRBV7-9 and TRBJ2-1, the complete variable domain reads DTGVSQNPRHKITKRGQNVTFRCDPISEHNRLYWYRQTLGQGPEFLTYFQNEAQLEKSRLLSDRFSAERPKGSFSTLEIQRTEQGDSAMYLCASSSREYSSYNEQFFGPGTRLTVL.

The V and J genes are TRBV7-8 and TRBJ2-6; 7 bases line up with TRBD1. The V and J ends lost 3 bases and 0 bases, in that order; junction bases with no gene match: 2. CDR1 and CDR2 (germline): SGHVS, FQNEAQ. CDR3 length equals 16 residues. In nucleotides, the CDR3 is TGTGCCAGCAGCTTGGGACAGTTCTCTGGGGCCAACGTCCTGACTTTC. Amino acids: CASSLGQFSGANVLTF.

As for this clonotype: The junction shows a germline mismatch at one end, possibly a read error. This chain uses TRBV7-2 with TRBJ1-5; D is unclear. Germline loops: CDR1 SGHTA, CDR2 FQGNSA. The CDR3 runs to 17 residues. CDR3 sequence (DNA): TGTGCCGGCAGCTTAGAAGTGGACGGGCTTAGCAATCAGCCCCAGCATTTT. Translated: CAGSLEVDGLSNQPQHF.

The V and J genes are TRBV24-1 and TRBJ2-1; TRBD2 matches 11 bases. CDR1 is KGHDR and CDR2 is SFDVKD in the germline V gene. V was pared by 4 bases and J by 6 bases, with 4 bases of the junction left unmatched. This CDR3 region has 15 residues. The CDR3 DNA follows: TGTGCCACCAGTGACAGGACTAGCGGGTTCAATGAGCAGTTCTTC. Amino acids: CATSDRTSGFNEQFF.

The V and J genes are TRBV27 and TRBJ2-7; 7 bases fit TRBD1. This CDR3 contains 13 residues. Germline assignment: CDR1 MNHEY and CDR2 SMNVEV (reference sequence). After removal of 5 bases from V and 3 bases from J, the junction contained 4 bases not matched to a gene. The CDR3 reads CASSQWTGYEQYF. CDR3 DNA sequence: TGTGCCAGCAGTCAATGGACAGGCTACGAGCAGTACTTC.

This rearrangement joins TRBV15 to TRBJ2-3; tentative D call: TRBD2 (7 bases). Germline V gives CDR1 LNHNV, CDR2 YYDKDF (reference sequence). The CDR3 runs to 21 residues. V shed 0 bases and J shed 0 bases, with 25 bases lying between them. CDR3 residues: CATSRDRGGRTRAYSTDTQYF. The CDR3 nucleotides are TGTGCCACCAGCAGAGATCGTGGGGGGCGGACTAGGGCATACAGCACAGATACGCAGTATTTT.

This clonotype was detected a few times. The rearrangement uses TRBV7-2 and TRBJ2-7, with TRBD1 identical over 7 bases. Germline V gives CDR1 SGHTA, CDR2 FQGNSA. CDR3 length equals 14 residues. With 4 bases clipped from V and 2 bases from J, the junction kept 5 bases outside the gene matches. The CDR3 nucleotides read TGTGCCAGCAGCTCTTACAGGGGAACCTACGAGCAGTACTTC. It translates to CASSSYRGTYEQYF.

The rearrangement links TRBV4-1 to TRBJ2-7, with 7 nucleotides matching TRBD1. CDR1 and CDR2 from the germline V gene are MGHRA and YSYEKL. This CDR3 has 15 residues. The junction had 5 bases not matched to a gene; V was cut back by 1 base and J by 2 bases. As DNA, the CDR3 is TGCGCCAGCAGCCAAGCACAGGGGCTCCCCTACGAGCAGTACTTC. This codes for CASSQAQGLPYEQYF.

CDR3 DNA sequence: TGTGCCAGCAGTTTCTGGGCGGGAGCATCCTATGAGCAGTACTTC. This sequence encodes CASSFWAGASYEQYF. The chain employs TRBV12-3 or TRBV12-4 and TRBJ2-5; 7 positions match TRBD2. This CDR3 is built from 15 residues. The V segment lost 3 bases and the J segment 11 bases; nucleotides outside the gene matches: 15.

The gene calls are TRBV27 and TRBJ2-1; D may be TRBD1 (6 bases). The CDR3 consists of 15 residues. The germline gives CDR1 MNHEY, CDR2 SMNVEV (reference sequence). The ends were cut back, 6 bases at V and 0 bases at J, with 12 bases in the middle. The CDR3 bases are TGTGCCAGCAGCCGAGGGACACCCTCCTACAATGAGCAGTTCTTC. This gives the protein CASSRGTPSYNEQFF.

The rearrangement links TRBV6-1 to TRBJ2-4, with 8 positions matching TRBD2. The CDR3 length is 15 residues. Per germline, CDR1 MNHNS and CDR2 SASEGT. Losses at the gene ends were 2 bases for V and 13 bases for J; bases not matched to a gene: 13. CDR3 protein: CASSEFLTGGPQQYF. The CDR3 DNA reads TGTGCCAGCAGTGAATTCTTGACGGGAGGGCCACAGCAGTACTTC.

The chain uses TRBV9 and TRBJ2-5; D not certain. The DNA end lines up better with TRBJ2-7; the J call may be wrong. Germline V gene sequence: CDR1 SGDLS, CDR2 YYNGEE. The CDR3 is 15 amino acids. In DNA, the CDR3 is TGTGCCAGCAGCGTAGAGGGTGGACCCCCGTACGAGCAGTACTTC. Protein sequence: CASSVEGGPPYEQYF.

A few counts support this clonotype. This chain links TRBV28 with TRBJ1-2, with 10 bases that match TRBD1. The CDR3 sequence is 16 residues long. The V segment lost 4 bases and the J segment 5 bases; nucleotides outside the gene matches: 10. Germline CDR1 MDHEN, CDR2 SYDVKM. The CDR3 DNA reads TGTGCCAGCAGTTACGGACAGGGGGGCGGTAGATATGGCTACACCTTC. Encoded protein: CASSYGQGGGRYGYTF.

This clonotype was picked up a small number of times. The V and J genes are TRBV11-2 and TRBJ2-7, with 14 nucleotides matching TRBD2. Germline CDR1 reads SGHAT; CDR2 reads FQNNGV. After removal of 0 bases from V and 4 bases from J, the junction contained 14 bases not matched to a gene. The CDR3 spans 20 residues. The CDR3, as DNA: TGTGCCAGCAGCTTAGATAGGTGGAGGACTAGCGGGAGGAGGACGTACGAGCAGTACTTC. Translation gives CASSLDRWRTSGRRTYEQYF.

The V and J genes are TRBV5-1 and TRBJ2-7; perhaps TRBD2 as D (6 bases). Germline V lookup: CDR1 SGHRS, CDR2 YFSETQ. The CDR3 extends over 14 amino acids. With 0 bases removed from V and 4 bases from J, the gap between germline ends came to 11 bases. CDR3 coding DNA: TGCGCCAGCAGCTTGGGCGTTCGGGGGTACGAGCAGTACTTC. As protein: CASSLGVRGYEQYF. The full variable domain, with the rest looked up from reference TRBV5-1 and TRBJ2-7, is KAGVTQTPRYLIKTRGQQVTLSCSPISGHRSVSWYQQTPGQGLQFLFEYFSETQRNKGNFPGRFSGRQFSNSRSEMNVSTLELGDSALYLCASSLGVRGYEQYFGPGTRLTVT.

J is TRBJ2-2 and V is TRBV5-1, with 12 positions matching TRBD2. This CDR3 comprises 19 residues. Germline V lookup: CDR1 SGHRS, CDR2 YFSETQ. J gave up 0 bases and V 3 bases, and 9 bases lay outside the gene matches. The DNA of the CDR3 is TGCGCCAGCAGCTACAGGACTAGCGGGAAGCTAACGAACACCGGGGAGCTGTTTTTT. Amino acids: CASSYRTSGKLTNTGELFF.

The chain uses TRBV27 and TRBJ1-1; 8 positions agree with TRBD1. The germline V gene has CDR1 MNHEY and CDR2 SMNVEV (reference sequence). Unmatched junction bases numbered 10, after V lost 7 bases and J lost 3 bases. This CDR3 spans 15 amino acids. DNA of the CDR3: TGTGCCAGCACCCTACAGGCAGGGGGCTACACTGAAGCTTTCTTT. Protein: CASTLQAGGYTEAFF.

The V call is TRBV7-8, the J call TRBJ2-7; TRBD2 aligns across 11 bases. Matching the DNA end better, TRBJ2-5 makes the J call doubtful. From germline, CDR1 is SGHVS and CDR2 FQNEAQ. This CDR3 contains 17 residues. The chain's CDR3 is CASSRTPLAGEEETQYF. In nucleotides, the CDR3 is TGTGCCAGCAGCCGAACCCCACTAGCGGGAGAGGAAGAGACCCAGTACTTC.